The clone carrying this TCR beta chain has only one observation. Its antigen is as yet unknown. The data were taken from a study of cytomegalovirus exposure and HLA in healthy donors. Study-wide context: The roughly 120 validation repertoires and the 650 to 850 first-cohort repertoires shared a platform, a later analysis reported.

Trimming removed 3 bases at V and 6 bases at J, with 21 bases between. This CDR3 comprises 17 residues. Germline loops: CDR1 SEHNR, CDR2 FQNEAQ (reference sequence). Study-wide findings and caveats: Per published reports, the classifier diagnosed cytomegalovirus status with high specificity and sensitivity. A subsequent analysis found that TCR clusters from the first cohort also tended to co-occur in the 120 or so validation repertoires, with 94% of cluster scores above 0. TCR beta chains numbering some 150 were designated cytomegalovirus-associated.

Sequenced by immunoSEQ multiplex PCR; TCRdb stores in-frame clones only, minus some. The sample has 75,000 to 95,000 clones; approximately 96% are singletons. This chain uses TRBV7-9 with TRBJ1-3; D uncertain. The origin of this receptor is a young man in good health and CMV-seronegative. The source material was PBMCs. The CDR3 protein is CASSLVSGGFDVNTIYF. The CDR3 nucleotides are TGTGCCAGCAGCTTGGTATCCGGAGGGTTCGACGTAAACACCATATATTTT.